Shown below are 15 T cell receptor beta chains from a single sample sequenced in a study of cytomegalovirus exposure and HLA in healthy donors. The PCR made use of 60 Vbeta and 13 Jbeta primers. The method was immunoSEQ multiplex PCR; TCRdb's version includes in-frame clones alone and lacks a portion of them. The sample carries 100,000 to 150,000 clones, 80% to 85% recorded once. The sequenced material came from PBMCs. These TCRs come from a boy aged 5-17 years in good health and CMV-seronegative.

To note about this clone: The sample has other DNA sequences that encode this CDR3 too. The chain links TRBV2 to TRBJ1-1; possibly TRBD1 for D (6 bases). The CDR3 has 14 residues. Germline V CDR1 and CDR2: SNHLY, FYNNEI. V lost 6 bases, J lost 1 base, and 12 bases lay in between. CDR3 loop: CASSAGTTNTEAFF. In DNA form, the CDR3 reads TGTGCCAGCAGCGCAGGGACAACGAACACTGAAGCTTTCTTT.

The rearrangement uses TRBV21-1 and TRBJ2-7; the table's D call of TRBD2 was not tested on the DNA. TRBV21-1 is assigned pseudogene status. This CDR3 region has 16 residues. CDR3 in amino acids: CASSSPRGGPLCEQYF. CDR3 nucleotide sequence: TGTGCCAGCAGCAGCCCTAGGGGAGGGCCTCTGTGCGAGCAGTACTTC.

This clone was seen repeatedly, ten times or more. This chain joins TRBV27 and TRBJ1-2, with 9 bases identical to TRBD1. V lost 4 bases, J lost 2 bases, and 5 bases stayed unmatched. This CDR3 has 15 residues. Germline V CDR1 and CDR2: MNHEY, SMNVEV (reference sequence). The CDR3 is CASSSLDRGNYGYTF. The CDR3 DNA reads TGTGCCAGCAGTTCTTTGGACAGGGGCAACTATGGCTACACCTTC.

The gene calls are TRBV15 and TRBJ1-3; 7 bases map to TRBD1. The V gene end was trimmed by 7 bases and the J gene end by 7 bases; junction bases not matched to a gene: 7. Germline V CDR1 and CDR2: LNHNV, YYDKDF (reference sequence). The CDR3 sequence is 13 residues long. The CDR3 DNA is TGTGCCACCAAAACAGGGGATAGGAACACCATATATTTT. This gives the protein CATKTGDRNTIYF.

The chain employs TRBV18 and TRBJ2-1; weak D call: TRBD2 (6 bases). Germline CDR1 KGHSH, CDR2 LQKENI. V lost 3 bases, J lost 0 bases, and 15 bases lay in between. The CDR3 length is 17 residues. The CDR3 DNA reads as TGTGCCAGCTCACCCCCCTTAGCGGAGAGCTCCTACAATGAGCAGTTCTTC. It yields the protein CASSPPLAESSYNEQFF. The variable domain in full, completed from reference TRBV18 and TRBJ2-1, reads NAGVMQNPRHLVRRRGQEARLRCSPMKGHSHVYWYRQLPEEGLKFMVYLQKENIIDESGMPKERFSAEFPKEGPSILRIQQVVRGDSAAYFCASSPPLAESSYNEQFFGPGTRLTVL.

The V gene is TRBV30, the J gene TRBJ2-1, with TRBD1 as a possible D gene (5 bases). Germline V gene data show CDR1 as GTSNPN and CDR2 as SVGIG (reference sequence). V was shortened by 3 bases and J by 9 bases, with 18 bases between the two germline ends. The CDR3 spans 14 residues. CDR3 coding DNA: TGTGCCTGGAGCGGGTTCTTAGGGGTGGGTGAGCAGTTCTTC. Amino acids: CAWSGFLGVGEQFF.

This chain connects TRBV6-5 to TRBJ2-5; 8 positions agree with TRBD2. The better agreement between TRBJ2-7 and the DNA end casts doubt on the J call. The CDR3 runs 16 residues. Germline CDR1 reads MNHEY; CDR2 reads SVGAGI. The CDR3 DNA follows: TGTGCCAGCAGTTACTCGAGAGGAGCGGGAGCGGCCGAGCAGTACTTC. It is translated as CASSYSRGAGAAEQYF.

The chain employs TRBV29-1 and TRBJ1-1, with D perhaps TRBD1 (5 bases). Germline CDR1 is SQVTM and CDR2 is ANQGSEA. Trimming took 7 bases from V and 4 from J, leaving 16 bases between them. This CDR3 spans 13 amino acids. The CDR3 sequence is CSAGQGSGTEAFF. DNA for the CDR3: TGCAGCGCTGGGCAGGGTAGTGGCACTGAAGCTTTCTTT.

The CDR3 is CASSETRGRRNEQFF. CDR3 sequence (DNA): TGTGCCAGCAGTGAAACGAGGGGGCGTCGGAATGAGCAGTTCTTC. This chain links TRBV2 with TRBJ2-1, with 7 bases lining up with TRBD1. CDR1 SNHLY and CDR2 FYNNEI come from the germline V gene. Germline trimming cut 2 bases from V and 7 bases from J; bases unmatched to any gene: 8. This CDR3 spans 15 amino acids. Together with reference TRBV2 and TRBJ2-1, the CDR3 gives the full variable domain: EPEVTQTPSHQVTQMGQEVILRCVPISNHLYFYWYRQILGQKVEFLVSFYNNEISEKSEIFDDQFSVERPDGSNFTLKIRSTKLEDSAMYFCASSETRGRRNEQFFGPGTRLTVL.

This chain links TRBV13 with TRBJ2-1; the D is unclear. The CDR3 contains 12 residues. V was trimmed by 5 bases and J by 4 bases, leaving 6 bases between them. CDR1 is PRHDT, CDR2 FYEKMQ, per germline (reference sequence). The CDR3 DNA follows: TGTGCCAGCAGCCCCGGGTACAATGAGCAGTTCTTC. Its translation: CASSPGYNEQFF.

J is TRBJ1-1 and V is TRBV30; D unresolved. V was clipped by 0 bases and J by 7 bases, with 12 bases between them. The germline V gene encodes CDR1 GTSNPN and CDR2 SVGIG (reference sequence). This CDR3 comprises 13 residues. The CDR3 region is CAWSVITSSEAFF. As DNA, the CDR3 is TGTGCCTGGAGTGTAATAACGAGTAGTGAAGCTTTCTTT.

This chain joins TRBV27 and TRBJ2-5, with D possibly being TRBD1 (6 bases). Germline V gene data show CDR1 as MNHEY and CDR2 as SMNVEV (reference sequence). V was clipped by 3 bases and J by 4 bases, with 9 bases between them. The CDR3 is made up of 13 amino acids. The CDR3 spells CASSLVGGETQYF. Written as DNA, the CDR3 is TGTGCCAGCAGTTTGGTAGGGGGAGAGACCCAGTACTTC.

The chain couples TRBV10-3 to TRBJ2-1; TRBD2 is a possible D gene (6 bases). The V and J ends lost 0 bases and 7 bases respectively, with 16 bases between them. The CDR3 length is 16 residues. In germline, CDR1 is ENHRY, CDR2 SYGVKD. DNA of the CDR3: TGTGCCATCAGTGAGTCGGACTTGGCGGGACCTAATGAGCAGTTCTTC. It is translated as CAISESDLAGPNEQFF.

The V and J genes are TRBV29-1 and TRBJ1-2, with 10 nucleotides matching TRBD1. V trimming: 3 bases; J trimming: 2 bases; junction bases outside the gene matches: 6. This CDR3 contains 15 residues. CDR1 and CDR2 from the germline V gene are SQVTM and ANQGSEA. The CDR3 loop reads CSVDGGQGINYGYTF. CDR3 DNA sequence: TGCAGCGTTGACGGGGGACAGGGGATAAACTATGGCTACACCTTC. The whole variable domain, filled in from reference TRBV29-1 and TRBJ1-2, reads SAVISQKPSRDICQRGTSLTIQCQVDSQVTMMFWYRQQPGQSLTLIATANQGSEATYESGFVIDKFPISRPNLTFSTLTVSNMSPEDSSIYLCSVDGGQGINYGYTFGSGTRLTVV.

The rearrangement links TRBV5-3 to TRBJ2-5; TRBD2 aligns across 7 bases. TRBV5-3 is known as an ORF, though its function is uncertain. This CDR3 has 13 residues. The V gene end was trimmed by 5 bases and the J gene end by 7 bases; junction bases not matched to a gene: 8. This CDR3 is CARRTGLVGTQYF. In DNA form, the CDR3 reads TGTGCCAGAAGAACCGGACTAGTTGGGACCCAGTACTTC.